Detailed here is one T cell receptor (beta chain). Its antigen remains unidentified. Per-base quality was not reported, and no clone a single base away is much larger than it. The V end loses 5 bases and the J end loses 9 bases, and a stretch of 16 bases separates them. CDR1 and CDR2, looked up from the germline V gene, are SGHTA and FQGTGA. There are 14 amino acids in the CDR3, from cysteine to phenylalanine inclusive. CDR3 DNA only is kept here, 42 bases in frame from base 1. Receptor amplification or capture employed the immunoSEQ multiplex PCR assay. In a multiplexed PCR, the TR loci were amplified; reverse primers were designed against J gene segments, whereas forward primers were designed against V gene segments. Amplified CDR3 regions were sequenced on the Illumina HiSeq System. In the authors' own workflow: A nearest-neighbour algorithm merged closely related reads to remove PCR and sequencing errors and collapse data into unique sequences. Repertoires were summarised by clonality and by T cell density, defined as TR molecules per amount of genomic DNA input. CDR3 amino acid sequences present in at least 80% of unsorted samples were defined as public TRs and were then tested for differential abundance between coeliac and control samples. Every lamina propria sample was searched for matches to a list of under 250 published gliadin-specific TRB sequences. Kruskal-Wallis tests followed by Dunn post-tests were used to test for differences in clonality and density between disease groups. TCRdb stores this immuneACCESS table with in-frame sequences only. Part of the clones is absent; in the studies checked, under half of the shortfall reflects unresolved V genes, and no reason is known for the rest. The DNA was the basis for D and trimming; V, J and clone size are from that table. The sample profile shows around 9,000 clones; over 55% of them were found once. The top ten clonotypes cover 20% of the sample.

The data were taken from a study of coeliac disease (dated by TCRdb to between 2021 and 2024). In terms of the full investigation: Coeliac patients were categorised as having newly diagnosed active disease, refractory coeliac disease type I, or disease controlled by a gluten-free diet. High-resolution HLA typing was unavailable, so biased TRBV7-2 usage was queried as a proof of principle. Of the 30 or so patients in the full study, roughly 22 had coeliac disease confirmed by serology and 8 were controls with non-small intestinal disorders. TRB sequencing worked for samples from 27 to 35 subjects, and these included 20 to 25 paired bulk unsorted intraepithelial and lamina propria cell samples. Next-generation sequencing of rearranged TRB and TRG CDR3 regions was used on small intestinal lymphocyte fractions taken from coeliac and non-coeliac patients. The goal was to describe the TR repertoires of small intestinal T cells in active coeliac disease, in refractory type I coeliac disease, and in coeliac disease treated with a gluten-free diet. Refractory coeliac disease type I was defined as no response to a gluten-free diet for over 12 months, with immunophenotypically normal intraepithelial cells. General findings and caveats noted by the study authors: TRB repertoires were largely private; most amino acid sequences were unique to one sample, and V-gene usage did not differ significantly by disease group. Published gliadin-specific TRB sequences turned up in about 45% of the 18 coeliac lamina propria samples, compared with only 1 of 6 controls. Active coeliac intraepithelial and lamina propria samples had lower TRB and TRG repertoire clonality than controls, suggesting that diverse T cells were recruited. The separation of intraepithelial from lamina propria cells did not yield high-purity fractions, so cross-contamination between compartments was possible. The approach was considered by the authors to be unsuitable for unbiased detection of gliadin-specific T cells, as gliadin-specific T cells are scarce and rarely shared between patients.

Cells were frozen in aliquots of 500,000 to 550,000 in DMSO/FBS in liquid nitrogen, and a single aliquot from each fraction was used for sequencing. Endoscopy and small intestinal biopsy were performed in all 30 patients in the study. Lamina propria cells were released by collagenase digestion of the biopsy tissue left over after intraepithelial cell isolation. Genomic DNA was extracted from frozen unsorted cell fractions with the Qiagen DNeasy blood extraction kit. The sequence derives from an older woman with celiac disease. Sequencing input: lamina propria lymphocytes from the gut. The cell subset or site label here, explained by the study, means: lamina propria cell (LPC) fraction of small intestinal biopsy. The V and J segments used are TRBV7-3 and TRBJ2-2, with TRBD2 perhaps the D gene, on 5 matching bases. The CDR3 protein is CASSLQPGIRELFF. The sequence in DNA is TGTGCCAGCAGCCTCCAACCGGGGATCCGGGAGCTGTTTTTT.